This TCR beta chain was recorded in a study of blood T cell repertoires in COVID-19. About the research overall: Acute and convalescent COVID-19 specimens originated in the United States, Italy and Spain. T cells, B-cell-depleted T cells, or PBMCs supplied cDNA or gDNA.

Losses at the gene ends were 4 bases for V and 10 bases for J; bases not matched to a gene: 5. Germline V lookup: CDR1 MNHEY, CDR2 SMNVEV (reference sequence). The CDR3 spans 14 residues. As processed by the authors: Amplification with reference gene primers provided the estimates of nucleated cell counts. Libraries were prepared by immunoSEQ multiplex PCR; TCRdb keeps only in-frame clonotypes and omits some of them. The DNA gave D and trimming, while V, J and clone size come from that table. The table has approximately 300,000 clones, approximately 84% seen once. Only one count was recorded for this clone.

Specimen: peripheral blood. The chain carries TRBV27 and TRBJ1-6, with TRBD1 matching over 9 bases. This TCR derives from a person in their 70s with COVID-19, enrolled during active disease. The chain's CDR3 is CASSSRQGGSPLHF. In DNA, the CDR3 is TGTGCCAGCAGTTCACGACAGGGGGGATCACCCCTCCACTTT.